The 3 T cell receptor beta chains given below trace back to one sample, sequenced in a study of blood T cell repertoires in COVID-19. The table came from immunoSEQ multiplex PCR; TCRdb's copy has only in-frame clones and leaves some out. The table records some 390,000 clones, more than 75% of them present only once. The sequenced sample was peripheral blood. The receptors originated from a human donor in a cohort sampled during active COVID-19.

This clone was recorded a few times. The chain couples TRBV2 to TRBJ2-1; tentatively, D is TRBD1 (5 bases). The length of the CDR3 is 12 residues. Germline V gene sequence: CDR1 SNHLY, CDR2 FYNNEI. V lost 10 bases, J lost 5 bases, and 12 bases lay in between. For the CDR3, the DNA is TGTGCCACCCAAGGGGTGGACAATGAGCAGTTCTTC. Translated: CATQGVDNEQFF.

This chain links TRBV3-1 (or the pseudogene TRBV3-2) with TRBJ2-5; D possibly corresponds to TRBD1 (7 bases). V lost 0 bases to trimming and J lost 2 bases, with 10 bases between them. The CDR3 is made up of 15 amino acids. Germline-derived CDR1 and CDR2 are LGHDT and YNNKEL (reference sequence). CDR3 protein: CASSQDPGGQETQYF. Written as DNA, the CDR3 is TGTGCCAGCAGCCAAGATCCAGGGGGGCAAGAGACCCAGTACTTC.

This chain connects TRBV3-1 (or the pseudogene TRBV3-2) to TRBJ1-1; 9 nucleotides agree with TRBD1. Unmatched junction bases numbered 3, after V lost 3 bases and J lost 10 bases. Looked up from germline, CDR1 is LGHDT and CDR2 is YNNKEL (reference sequence). The CDR3 length is 12 residues. The CDR3 reads CASSQVGQGAFF. Written as DNA, the CDR3 is TGTGCCAGCAGCCAGGTGGGACAGGGAGCTTTCTTT.